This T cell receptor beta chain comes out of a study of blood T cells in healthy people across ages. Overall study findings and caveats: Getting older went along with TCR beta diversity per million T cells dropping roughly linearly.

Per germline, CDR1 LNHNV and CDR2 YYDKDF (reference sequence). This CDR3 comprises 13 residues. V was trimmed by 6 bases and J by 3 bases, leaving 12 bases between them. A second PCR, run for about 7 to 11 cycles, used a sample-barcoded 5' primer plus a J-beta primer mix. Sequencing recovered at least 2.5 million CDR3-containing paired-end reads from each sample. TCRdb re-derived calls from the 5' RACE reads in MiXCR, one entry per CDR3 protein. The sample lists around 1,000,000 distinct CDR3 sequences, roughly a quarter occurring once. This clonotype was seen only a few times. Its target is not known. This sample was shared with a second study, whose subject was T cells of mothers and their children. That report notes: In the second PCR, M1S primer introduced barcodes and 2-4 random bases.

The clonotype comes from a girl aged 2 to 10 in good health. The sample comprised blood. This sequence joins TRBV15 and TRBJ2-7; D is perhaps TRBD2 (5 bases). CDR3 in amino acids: CATSGSDGYEQYF. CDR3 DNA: TGTGCCACCAGTGGGAGCGACGGCTACGAGCAGTACTTC.